Listed below are T cell receptor beta chains from one sample, sequenced in a study of regulatory and conventional T cells in RAG deficiency. Profiled with immunoSEQ multiplex PCR; TCRdb holds only in-frame clones, not every one. Counted here are tens of thousands of clones, approximately 95% occurring once; the ten biggest clones make up around 1.4%. The same data also went into a second study, on regulatory T cells.

Sequenced input: CD25- CD4+ T cells sorted from blood. The receptors come from a human donor in good health. Both conserved end residues are part of each CDR3. D genes are given only for firm matches. Clone size is not always given. Where it is, it says once, few, many or a class for expanded clones.

CAFSAASNQPQHF	TGTGCCTTTTCTGCTGCGAGCAATCAGCCCCAGCATTTT	TRBV28	TRBJ1-5	NA	NA
CASSLGGGEQYF	TGTGCCAGCAGCTTAGGGGGGGGCGAGCAGTACTTC	TRBV7-6	TRBJ2-7	NA	TRBD2
CASSLGGDRYNEQFF	TGTGCCAGCAGTTTAGGCGGGGACAGATACAATGAGCAGTTCTTC	TRBV28	TRBJ2-1	NA	NA
CSVGWGLGDEQYF	TGCAGCGTTGGGTGGGGACTTGGCGACGAGCAGTACTTC	TRBV29-1	TRBJ2-7	NA	NA
CASSQEFPGMNTEAFF	TGCGCCAGCAGCCAAGAATTCCCGGGGATGAACACTGAAGCTTTCTTT	TRBV4-1	TRBJ1-1	NA	NA
CASLPAGGPKDTGELFF	TGTGCCAGTCTCCCAGCGGGGGGGCCCAAGGACACCGGGGAGCTGTTTTTT	TRBV19	TRBJ2-2	NA	TRBD2
CASRPTGGAGNTEAFF	TGCGCCAGCAGACCGACAGGGGGCGCGGGGAACACTGAAGCTTTCTTT	TRBV5-1	TRBJ1-1	NA	TRBD1
CASRRGGQGNEQFF	TGTGCCAGTAGGAGGGGGGGACAGGGCAATGAGCAGTTCTTC	TRBV19	TRBJ2-1	NA	TRBD1
CASSRGQGAEGYTF	TGTGCCAGCAGTCGGGGACAGGGGGCGGAGGGCTACACCTTC	TRBV2	TRBJ1-2	NA	TRBD1
CASGWGQSSQETQYF	TGCGCCAGCGGCTGGGGGCAGAGTTCTCAAGAGACCCAGTACTTC	TRBV5-1	TRBJ2-5	NA	NA
CASSSYSTDTQYF	TGTGCCAGCAGCTCTTATAGCACAGATACGCAGTATTTT	TRBV7-2	TRBJ2-3	NA	NA
CASREAGFRAFF	TGTGCCAGCAGGGAAGCAGGGTTCCGAGCTTTCTTT	TRBV6-5	TRBJ1-1	NA	NA
CASSFLDDGYTF	TGTGCCAGTAGTTTCCTAGACGATGGCTACACCTTC	TRBV19	TRBJ1-2	NA	NA
CATSPQGDYGYTF	TGTGCCACCAGCCCACAGGGCGACTATGGCTACACCTTC	TRBV15	TRBJ1-2	NA	NA
CASSTSGTDTYGYTF	TGTGCCAGTAGTACCTCCGGGACAGACACTTATGGCTACACCTTC	TRBV19	TRBJ1-2	NA	TRBD1
CASSFIQGGTEAFF	TGTGCCAGCAGCTTTATACAGGGAGGGACTGAAGCTTTCTTT	TRBV7-2	TRBJ1-1	NA	NA
CATRQGANSPLHF	TGTGCCACCCGCCAGGGCGCGAATTCACCCCTCCACTTT	TRBV15	TRBJ1-6	NA	NA
CASSLRGSNNEQFF	TGTGCCAGCAGTTTAAGGGGATCGAACAATGAGCAGTTCTTC	TRBV28	TRBJ2-1	NA	NA
CATSRDGGGETQYF	TGTGCCACCAGCAGAGACGGGGGGGGAGAGACCCAGTACTTC	TRBV15	TRBJ2-5	NA	TRBD2
CASSPRYGQGNQPQHF	TGTGCCAGCAGCCCACGGTACGGACAGGGTAATCAGCCCCAGCATTTT	TRBV28	TRBJ1-5	NA	TRBD1
CASSSQTGGSNQPQHF	TGTGCCAGCTCATCACAGACAGGGGGTAGCAATCAGCCCCAGCATTTT	TRBV18	TRBJ1-5	NA	TRBD1
CSGILWAETQYF	TGCAGCGGAATCCTATGGGCAGAGACCCAGTACTTC	TRBV29-1	TRBJ2-5	NA	NA
CASSVLDQGYSPLHF	TGTGCCAGCAGCGTACTAGACCAGGGGTATTCACCCCTCCACTTT	TRBV9	TRBJ1-6	NA	NA
CASSHDPGQGGGYTF	TGCGCCAGCAGCCACGACCCGGGACAGGGGGGTGGCTACACCTTC	TRBV5-1	TRBJ1-2	NA	TRBD1
CASSLTGGPIYNEQFF	TGCGCCAGCAGCTTGACAGGGGGCCCGATCTACAATGAGCAGTTCTTC	TRBV5-1	TRBJ2-1	NA	TRBD1
CASSSGTTQGYTF	TGTGCCAGCAGTTCCGGGACAACTCAGGGCTACACCTTC	TRBV7-9	TRBJ1-2	NA	NA
CASSLGGAANYGYTF	TGTGCCAGCAGCTTAGGCGGGGCAGCTAACTATGGCTACACCTTC	TRBV7-2	TRBJ1-2	NA	NA
CASTRGSNLLAGNTIYF	TGTGCCAGTACCCGGGGTTCCAACTTGTTGGCTGGAAACACCATATATTTT	TRBV19	TRBJ1-3	few	NA
CASSQGSAGDYGYTF	TGCGCCAGCAGCCAAGGGTCGGCCGGGGACTATGGCTACACCTTC	TRBV4-1	TRBJ1-2	NA	NA
CAWSGDRGAEAFF	TGTGCCTGGAGTGGGGACAGGGGGGCTGAAGCTTTCTTT	TRBV30	TRBJ1-1	NA	TRBD1
CASSPSETGVNQPQHF	TGTGCCAGCTCACCATCCGAGACAGGGGTGAATCAGCCCCAGCATTTT	TRBV18	TRBJ1-5	NA	TRBD1
CATQILAVGYNEQFF	TGTGCCACCCAAATTCTAGCGGTGGGCTACAATGAGCAGTTCTTC	TRBV27	TRBJ2-1	NA	TRBD2
CSVERPGASAQYF	TGCAGCGTTGAAAGGCCAGGGGCCTCGGCCCAGTACTTC	TRBV29-1	TRBJ2-5	NA	NA
CASSTGRPGNSPLHF	TGTGCCAGCAGTACCGGCCGTCCGGGAAATTCACCCCTCCACTTT	TRBV6-5	TRBJ1-6	NA	NA
CASSLEVGGAGSDEQYF	TGCGCCAGCAGCTTGGAGGTTGGGGGGGCCGGCAGCGACGAGCAGTACTTC	TRBV5-1	TRBJ2-7	NA	NA
CASSPGTGQETQYF	TGTGCCAGCAGCCCGGGGACAGGGCAAGAGACCCAGTACTTC	TRBV7-3	TRBJ2-5	once	TRBD1
CASSLDYGTQYF	TGTGCCAGCAGCTTGGATTACGGGACCCAGTACTTC	TRBV5-4	TRBJ2-5	once	NA
CASRGGTDTQYF	TGTGCCAGCAGGGGGGGAACAGATACGCAGTATTTT	TRBV28	TRBJ2-3	NA	NA
CASSLAASGGAYNEQFF	TGTGCCAGCAGCTTAGCCGCTAGCGGGGGGGCCTACAATGAGCAGTTCTTC	TRBV7-2	TRBJ2-1	once	TRBD2
CASSSTVFSGNTIYF	TGTGCCAGCAGCTCGACAGTTTTCTCTGGAAACACCATATATTTT	TRBV7-6	TRBJ1-3	NA	NA
CASSFFPGQGKFGYTF	TGTGCCAGCAGCTTTTTTCCGGGACAGGGGAAGTTTGGCTACACCTTC	TRBV7-9	TRBJ1-2	NA	TRBD1
CASSGQTGHSYEQYF	TGTGCCAGCAGCGGCCAGACAGGACACTCCTACGAGCAGTACTTC	TRBV7-9	TRBJ2-7	NA	NA
CASRDGTGFEAFF	TGTGCCAGCAGGGACGGGACAGGGTTTGAAGCTTTCTTT	TRBV2	TRBJ1-1	NA	TRBD1
CASSKQTNEKLFF	TGTGCCAGCAGTAAACAGACAAATGAAAAACTGTTTTTT	TRBV6-1	TRBJ1-4	NA	NA
CASSKLLLPDRAVSSGANVLTF	TGCGCCAGCAGCAAACTTCTACTGCCGGACAGGGCCGTCTCCTCTGGGGCCAACGTCCTGACTTTC	TRBV4-1	TRBJ2-6	NA	TRBD1
CASSVALRRNNEQFF	TGTGCCAGCAGCGTAGCACTGAGGAGAAACAATGAGCAGTTCTTC	TRBV9	TRBJ2-1	NA	NA
CASSLRDRGRKEFF	TGTGCCAGCAGCTTAAGGGACAGGGGTCGAAAGGAGTTCTTC	TRBV11-2	TRBJ2-1	NA	TRBD1
CSVASRERNQPQHF	TGCAGCGTCGCTTCCCGGGAGCGAAATCAGCCCCAGCATTTT	TRBV29-1	TRBJ1-5	NA	NA
CASSFGQGTYNEQFF	TGTGCCAGCAGCTTCGGACAGGGGACGTACAATGAGCAGTTCTTC	TRBV5-8	TRBJ2-1	NA	TRBD1
CASSPSGTGRYEQYF	TGTGCCAGCAGCCCCTCCGGGACAGGCCGCTACGAGCAGTACTTC	TRBV7-3	TRBJ2-7	NA	TRBD1
CAWQLDNHNQPQHF	TGTGCCTGGCAGTTAGACAACCACAATCAGCCCCAGCATTTT	TRBV30	TRBJ1-5	NA	NA
CASSLGGLGNTGELFF	TGCGCCAGCAGCTTGGGGGGACTAGGCAACACCGGGGAGCTGTTTTTT	TRBV5-1	TRBJ2-2	once	TRBD2
CAWSVQYQETQYF	TGTGCCTGGAGTGTACAGTACCAAGAGACCCAGTACTTC	TRBV30	TRBJ2-5	NA	NA
CASNNLLGAGQTEAFF	TGCGCCAGCAACAACCTCCTGGGGGCAGGGCAAACTGAAGCTTTCTTT	TRBV4-1	TRBJ1-1	NA	NA
CASSWSGSQGYEQYF	TGCGCCAGCAGCTGGTCCGGGTCTCAGGGCTACGAGCAGTACTTC	TRBV5-1	TRBJ2-7	once	NA
CAISGTVYNEQFF	TGTGCCATCAGCGGGACAGTATACAATGAGCAGTTCTTC	TRBV10-3	TRBJ2-1	NA	TRBD1